This T cell receptor (beta chain) was obtained from a study of blood T cells in healthy people across ages. This CDR3 is 13 amino acids long. Germline loops: CDR1 SGHRS, CDR2 YFSETQ. J was trimmed by 7 bases and V by 3 bases; bases with no gene match: 6. Healthy individuals of Caucasian origin from Russia, aged roughly 6 to 100, served as donors. Combining a sample-barcoded 5' primer with a J-beta primer mix, a second PCR ran for about 6 to 11 cycles. MiXCR, run by TCRdb on the 5' RACE reads, gives a single entry per CDR3 protein. The data hold 1.5 million to 2 million distinct CDR3 sequences, with around 50% observed a single time.

The chain combines TRBV5-1 with TRBJ2-7, with 8 bases identical to TRBD1. Sequencing was done on a sample of blood. The TCR originated in a woman aged 40 to 50 in good health. Here the CDR3 reads CASSSDRGEEQYF. The DNA for the CDR3 is TGCGCCAGCAGCTCAGACAGGGGAGAAGAGCAGTACTTC.